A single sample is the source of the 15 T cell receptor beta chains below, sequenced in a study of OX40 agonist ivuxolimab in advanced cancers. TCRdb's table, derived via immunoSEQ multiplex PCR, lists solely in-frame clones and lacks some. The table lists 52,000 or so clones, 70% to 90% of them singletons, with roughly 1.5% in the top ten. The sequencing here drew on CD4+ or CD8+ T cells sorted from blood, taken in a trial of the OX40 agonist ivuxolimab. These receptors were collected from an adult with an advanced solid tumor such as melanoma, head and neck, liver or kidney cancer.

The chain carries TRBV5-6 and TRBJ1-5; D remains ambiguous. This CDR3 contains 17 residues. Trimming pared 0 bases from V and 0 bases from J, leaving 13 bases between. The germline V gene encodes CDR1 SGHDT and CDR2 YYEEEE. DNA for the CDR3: TGTGCCAGCAGCTTGGGAGAGGTTCCGTTTAGCAATCAGCCCCAGCATTTT. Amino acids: CASSLGEVPFSNQPQHF. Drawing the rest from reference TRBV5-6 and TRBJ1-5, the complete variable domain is DAGVTQSPTHLIKTRGQQVTLRCSPKSGHDTVSWYQQALGQGPQFIFQYYEEEERQRGNFPDRFSGHQFPNYSSELNVNALLLGDSALYLCASSLGEVPFSNQPQHFGDGTRLSIL.

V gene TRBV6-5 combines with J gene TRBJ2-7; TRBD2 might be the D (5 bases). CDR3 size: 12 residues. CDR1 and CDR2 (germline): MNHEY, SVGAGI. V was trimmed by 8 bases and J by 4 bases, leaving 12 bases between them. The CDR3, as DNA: TGTGCCAGCGGACGGGATCTATACGAGCAGTACTTC. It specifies CASGRDLYEQYF.

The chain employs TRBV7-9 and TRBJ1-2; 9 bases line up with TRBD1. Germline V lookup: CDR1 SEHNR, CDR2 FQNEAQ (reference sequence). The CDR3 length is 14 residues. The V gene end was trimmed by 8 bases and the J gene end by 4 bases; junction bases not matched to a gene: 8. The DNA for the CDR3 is TGTGCCAGCCGCGGACAGGGGTCGGTCTATGGCTACACCTTC. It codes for CASRGQGSVYGYTF.

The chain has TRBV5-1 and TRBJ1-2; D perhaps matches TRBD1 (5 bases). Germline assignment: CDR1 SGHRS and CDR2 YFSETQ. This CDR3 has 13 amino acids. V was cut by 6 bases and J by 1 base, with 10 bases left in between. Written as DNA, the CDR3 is TGCGCCAGCAATAGAGGGGATAACTATGGCTACACCTTC. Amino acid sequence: CASNRGDNYGYTF.

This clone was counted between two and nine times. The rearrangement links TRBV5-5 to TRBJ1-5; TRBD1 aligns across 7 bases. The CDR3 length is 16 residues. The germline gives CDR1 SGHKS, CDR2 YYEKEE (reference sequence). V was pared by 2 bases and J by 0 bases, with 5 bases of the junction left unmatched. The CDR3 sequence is CASSFAGGNSNQPQHF. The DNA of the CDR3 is TGTGCCAGCAGCTTTGCAGGGGGGAATAGCAATCAGCCCCAGCATTTT.

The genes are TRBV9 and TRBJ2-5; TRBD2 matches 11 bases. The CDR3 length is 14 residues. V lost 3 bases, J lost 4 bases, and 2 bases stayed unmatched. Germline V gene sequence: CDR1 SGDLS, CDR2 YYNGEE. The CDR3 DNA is TGTGCCAGCAGCGGAACTAGCGGGAGAGAGACCCAGTACTTC. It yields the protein CASSGTSGRETQYF.

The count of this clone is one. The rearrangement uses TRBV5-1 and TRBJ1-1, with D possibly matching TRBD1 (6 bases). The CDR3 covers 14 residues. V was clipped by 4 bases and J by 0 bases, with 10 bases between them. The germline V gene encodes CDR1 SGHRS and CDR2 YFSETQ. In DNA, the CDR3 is TGCGCCAGCAGCAACGACAGGTTGAACACTGAAGCTTTCTTT. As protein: CASSNDRLNTEAFF.

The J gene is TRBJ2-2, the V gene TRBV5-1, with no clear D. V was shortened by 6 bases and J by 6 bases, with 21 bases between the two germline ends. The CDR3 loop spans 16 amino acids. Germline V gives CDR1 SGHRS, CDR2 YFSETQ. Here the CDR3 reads CASNSDFRKGAGELFF. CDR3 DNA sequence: TGCGCCAGCAACTCGGATTTTAGAAAGGGCGCCGGGGAGCTGTTTTTT.

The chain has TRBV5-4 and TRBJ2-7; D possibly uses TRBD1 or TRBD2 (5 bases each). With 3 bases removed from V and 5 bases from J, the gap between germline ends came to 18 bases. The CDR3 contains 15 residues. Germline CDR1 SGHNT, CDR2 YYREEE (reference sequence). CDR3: CASSSAWGPSNEQYF. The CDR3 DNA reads TGTGCCAGCAGCTCCGCTTGGGGACCGAGCAACGAGCAGTACTTC. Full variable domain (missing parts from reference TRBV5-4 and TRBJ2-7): ETGVTQSPTHLIKTRGQQVTLRCSSQSGHNTVSWYQQALGQGPQFIFQYYREEENGRGNFPPRFSGLQFPNYSSELNVNALELDDSALYLCASSSAWGPSNEQYFGPGTRLTVT.

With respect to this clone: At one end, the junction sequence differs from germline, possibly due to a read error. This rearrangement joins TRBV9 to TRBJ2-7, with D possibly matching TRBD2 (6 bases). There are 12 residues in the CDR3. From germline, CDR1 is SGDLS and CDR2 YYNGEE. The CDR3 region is CASSSQAGSWDF. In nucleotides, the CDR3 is TGTGCCAGCAGCTCACAAGCGGGTTCTTGGGACTTC.

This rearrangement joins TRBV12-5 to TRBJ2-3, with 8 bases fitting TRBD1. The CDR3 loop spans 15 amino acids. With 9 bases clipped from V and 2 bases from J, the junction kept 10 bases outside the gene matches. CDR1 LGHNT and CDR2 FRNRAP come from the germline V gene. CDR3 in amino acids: CASVSGTGYTDTQYF. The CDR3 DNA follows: TGTGCTAGCGTCTCGGGGACAGGCTACACAGATACGCAGTATTTT.

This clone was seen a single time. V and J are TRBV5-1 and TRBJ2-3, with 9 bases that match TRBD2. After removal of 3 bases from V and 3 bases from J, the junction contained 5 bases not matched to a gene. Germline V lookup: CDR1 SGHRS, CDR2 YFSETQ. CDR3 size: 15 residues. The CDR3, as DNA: TGCGCCAGCAGCTGGCGCGGGGGGGCGACAGATACGCAGTATTTT. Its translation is CASSWRGGATDTQYF.

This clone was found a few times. In DNA, the CDR3 is TGTGCCAGCAGTGCTCTCAATGAGCAGTTCTTC. This gives the protein CASSALNEQFF. The chain joins TRBV25-1 to TRBJ2-1; D gene uncertain. Germline V lookup: CDR1 MGHDK, CDR2 SYGVNS. Between the trimmed V and J ends, which lost 4 bases and 6 bases, there was a span of 4 bases. The CDR3 loop spans 11 amino acids.

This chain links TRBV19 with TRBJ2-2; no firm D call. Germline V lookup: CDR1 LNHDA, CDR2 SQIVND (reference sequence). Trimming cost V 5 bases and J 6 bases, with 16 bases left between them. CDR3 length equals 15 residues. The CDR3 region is CASSVLGWGPGELFF. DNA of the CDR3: TGTGCCAGTAGTGTCCTGGGTTGGGGTCCCGGGGAGCTGTTTTTT.

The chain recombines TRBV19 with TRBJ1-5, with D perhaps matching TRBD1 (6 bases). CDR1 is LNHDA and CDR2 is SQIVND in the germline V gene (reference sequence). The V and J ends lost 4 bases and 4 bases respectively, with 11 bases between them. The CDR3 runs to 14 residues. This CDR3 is CASSSDRLNQPQHF. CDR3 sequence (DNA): TGTGCCAGTAGTAGCGACAGGCTGAATCAGCCCCAGCATTTT. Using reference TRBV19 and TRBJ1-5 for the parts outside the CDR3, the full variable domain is DGGITQSPKYLFRKEGQNVTLSCEQNLNHDAMYWYRQDPGQGLRLIYYSQIVNDFQKGDIAEGYSVSREKKESFPLTVTSAQKNPTAFYLCASSSDRLNQPQHFGDGTRLSIL.